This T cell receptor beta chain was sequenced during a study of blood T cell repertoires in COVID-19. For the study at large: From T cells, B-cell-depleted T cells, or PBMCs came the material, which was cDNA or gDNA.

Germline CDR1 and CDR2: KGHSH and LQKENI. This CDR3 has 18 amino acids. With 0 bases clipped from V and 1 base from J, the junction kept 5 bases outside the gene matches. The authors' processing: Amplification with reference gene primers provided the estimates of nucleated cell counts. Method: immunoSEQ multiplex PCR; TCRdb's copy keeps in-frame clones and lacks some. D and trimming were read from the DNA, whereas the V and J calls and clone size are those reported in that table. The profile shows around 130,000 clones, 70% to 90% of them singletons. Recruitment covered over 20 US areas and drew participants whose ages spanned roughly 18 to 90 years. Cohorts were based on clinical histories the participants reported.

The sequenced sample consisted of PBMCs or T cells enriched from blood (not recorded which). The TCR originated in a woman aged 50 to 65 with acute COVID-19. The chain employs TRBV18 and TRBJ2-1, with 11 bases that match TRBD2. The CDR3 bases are TGTGCCAGCTCACCACCGGGGCTAGCGGGAGGATCCTACAATGAGCAGTTCTTC. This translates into CASSPPGLAGGSYNEQFF.